These T cell receptor beta chains were read from a single sample in a study of tumor-infiltrating lymphocytes in oesophageal squamous cell carcinoma. TCRdb reprocessed the PCR reads with MiXCR, giving one entry per CDR3 protein. The sample lists 15,000 to 20,000 distinct CDR3 sequences, about 50% occurring once. Sequencing used esophageal tumor tissue. The source is a male donor with esophageal squamous cell carcinoma. CDR3s include the opening cysteine and the closing phenylalanine or tryptophan. A D gene is named only where the DNA matches it firmly. Part of the rows lack a size; the others show once, few, many or a class for expanded clones.

-	TRBV11-1	TRBJ2-5	TRBD2	TGTGCCAGCAGCTCGGGACTAGCGGGAGGGGGGCAAGAGACCCAGTACTTC	CASSSGLAGGGQETQYF
-	TRBV28	TRBJ2-1	-	TGTGCCAGCAGCCCCTGGTCAAACTCCTACAATGAGCAGTTCTTC	CASSPWSNSYNEQFF
-	TRBV7-2	TRBJ1-3	-	TGTGCCAGCAGCTCCTATCTAGAGAGCTCTGGAAACACCATATATTTT	CASSSYLESSGNTIYF
few	TRBV7-6	TRBJ2-1	TRBD2	TGTGCCAGCAGCTTAGGGACTAGCGGCTCCTACAATGAGCAGTTCTTC	CASSLGTSGSYNEQFF
-	TRBV7-2	TRBJ2-6	-	TGTGCCAGCAGCCCGGGACCTGCGAGCTTCGGGGCCAACGTCCTGACTTTC	CASSPGPASFGANVLTF
few	TRBV7-8	TRBJ2-3	-	TGTGCCAGCAGCTTAGCCGTAGCAGGAGCGGGCACAGATACGCAGTATTTT	CASSLAVAGAGTDTQYF
-	TRBV7-3	TRBJ2-3	TRBD2	TGTGCCAGCAGCTTGGGTAGCGGGAGTACAGATACGCAGTATTTT	CASSLGSGSTDTQYF
-	TRBV7-4	TRBJ2-5	-	TGTGCCAGCAGCATAGGGAGTGAGACCCAGTACTTC	CASSIGSETQYF
-	TRBV7-6	TRBJ1-4	-	TGTGCTAGCAGCCTAAGTATGGCCGATGAAAAACTGTTTTTT	CASSLSMADEKLFF
many	TRBV11-3	TRBJ2-2	-	TGTGCCAGCAGGCCGGGACTTAACACCGGGGAGCTGTTTTTT	CASRPGLNTGELFF
few	TRBV7-9	TRBJ2-1	-	TGTGCCAGCAGCTTACTCTGGGACTCTGTCTACAATGAGCAGTTCTTC	CASSLLWDSVYNEQFF
many	TRBV14	TRBJ2-3	-	TGTGCCAGCAGCCACACTCAGGGCGGCACAGATACGCAGTATTTT	CASSHTQGGTDTQYF
-	TRBV12-3/TRBV12-4	TRBJ2-3	-	TGTGCCACCGGATGGGACGGACCGCCCTACAATGAGCAGTATTTT	CATGWDGPPYNEQYF
-	TRBV7-6	TRBJ2-5	TRBD2	TGTGCCAGCAGCTCCCTCGGGGAGGGCGGACAAGAGACCCAGTACTTC	CASSSLGEGGQETQYF
few	TRBV6-1	TRBJ1-2	TRBD1	TGTGCCAGCAGTTACGGGACAGGGGGCATCTATGGCTACACCTTC	CASSYGTGGIYGYTF
few	TRBV3-1	TRBJ1-2	TRBD1	TGTGCCAGCAGCCGATACATCGGGACAGGGAACTATGGCTACACCTTC	CASSRYIGTGNYGYTF
many	TRBV5-4	TRBJ2-3	-	TGTGCCAGCAGCTTCCGGAGCGGGAGCACAGATACGCAGTATTTT	CASSFRSGSTDTQYF
-	TRBV28	TRBJ2-7	-	TGTGCCAGCAGTTTAATCTCGATGGCTAGCCAAACCTACGAGCAGTACTTC	CASSLISMASQTYEQYF
many	TRBV24-1	TRBJ2-6	-	TGTGCCACCAGCGAGAATGGGTGGGTGGGGGCCAACGTCCTGACTTTC	CATSENGWVGANVLTF
-	TRBV7-9	TRBJ2-1	TRBD2	TGTGCCAGCAGCTTGGCGGGAGGGCTAGAGGGTGAGCAGTTCTTC	CASSLAGGLEGEQFF
many	TRBV6-1	TRBJ2-7	TRBD2	TGTGCCAGCAGCCGGAGCGGGAGCTACGAGCAGTACTTC	CASSRSGSYEQYF
large	TRBV6-6	TRBJ2-1	-	TGTGCCAGCAGTTACCCGGGACGCTCCTACAATGAGCAGTTCTTC	CASSYPGRSYNEQFF
once	TRBV11-2	TRBJ2-1	-	TGTGCCAGCAGCTTAGACCAAGAGACCCAGTTCTTC	CASSLDQETQFF
-	TRBV20-1	TRBJ2-1	TRBD2	TGCAGTGCTACTCGACCGGGACTAGCCCCGTTCTTC	CSATRPGLAPFF
once	TRBV7-6	TRBJ1-1	-	TGTGCCAGCACCAAATCGGGGTACACTGAAGCTTTCTTT	CASTKSGYTEAFF
-	TRBV6-1	TRBJ2-6	-	TGTGCCAGCCTCGCAGGCGTCTCTGGGGCCAACGTCCTGACTTTC	CASLAGVSGANVLTF
-	TRBV7-6	TRBJ1-4	-	TGTGCTAGCAGCTTATCTATTGGCCCTAATGAAAAACTGTTTTTT	CASSLSIGPNEKLFF
few	TRBV7-3	TRBJ2-1	-	TGTGCCAGCAGCCTACAGGGGGGGGGATACAATGAGCAGTTCTTC	CASSLQGGGYNEQFF
-	TRBV6-8	TRBJ1-5	-	TGTGCCAGCAGCACTTACGATCAGCCCCAGCATTTT	CASSTYDQPQHF
-	TRBV12-3/TRBV12-4	TRBJ2-3	-	TGTGCCAGCATCCCTCCCGGATCCACAGATACGCAGTATTTT	CASIPPGSTDTQYF
-	TRBV7-9	TRBJ2-3	-	TGTGCCAGCAGCTGGTTTAGCACAGATACGCAGTATTTT	CASSWFSTDTQYF
many	TRBV5-1	TRBJ2-1	-	TGCGCCAGCAGCTTCCAGGGTAACTCTAATTCACCCCTCCACTTC	CASSFQGNSNSPLHF
few	TRBV12-3/TRBV12-4	TRBJ2-7	-	TGTGCCAGCAGGGTGAGGGGGACCGGGGAGCTGTACTTC	CASRVRGTGELYF
medium-sized	TRBV10-3	TRBJ2-1	TRBD1	TGTGCCATCAGTACGACAGGGGGCTCCTACAATGAGCAGTTCTTC	CAISTTGGSYNEQFF
-	TRBV7-3	TRBJ2-3	TRBD2	TGTGTCAGCAGCTTGGGTAGCGGGAGTACAGATACGCAGTATTTT	CVSSLGSGSTDTQYF
-	TRBV7-2	TRBJ2-7	-	TGTGCCAGCAGCCCCCCCGTCACTCGCCTGTACAATGAGCAGTACTTC	CASSPPVTRLYNEQYF
once	TRBV7-2	TRBJ2-5	TRBD2	TGTGCCAGCAGCTTATTGCCGGGAGGAACCCAGTACTTC	CASSLLPGGTQYF
few	TRBV12-3/TRBV12-4	TRBJ2-7	-	TGTGCCAGCAGTTTTGGGGGGACCTACGAGCAGTACTTC	CASSFGGTYEQYF
-	TRBV7-8	TRBJ2-5	-	TGTGCCAGCAGCTCCGACATACAAGAGACCCAGTACTTC	CASSSDIQETQYF
many	TRBV2	TRBJ2-1	TRBD2	TGTGCCAGCAGTGAAAGCGGGAGGGCCTGGAATGAGCAGTTCTTC	CASSESGRAWNEQFF
-	TRBV10-3	TRBJ2-7	TRBD1	TGTGCCAGTTCACGACAGGGGGCCTCCTACGAGCAGTACTTC	CASSRQGASYEQYF
-	TRBV7-5	TRBJ2-5	-	-	CISVPAATPSGRYSKNIQYF
-	TRBV6-1	TRBJ2-1	TRBD1	TGTGCCAGCAGCTCCTACGGACAGGGTAGAAGGGATGAGCAGTTCTTC	CASSSYGQGRRDEQFF